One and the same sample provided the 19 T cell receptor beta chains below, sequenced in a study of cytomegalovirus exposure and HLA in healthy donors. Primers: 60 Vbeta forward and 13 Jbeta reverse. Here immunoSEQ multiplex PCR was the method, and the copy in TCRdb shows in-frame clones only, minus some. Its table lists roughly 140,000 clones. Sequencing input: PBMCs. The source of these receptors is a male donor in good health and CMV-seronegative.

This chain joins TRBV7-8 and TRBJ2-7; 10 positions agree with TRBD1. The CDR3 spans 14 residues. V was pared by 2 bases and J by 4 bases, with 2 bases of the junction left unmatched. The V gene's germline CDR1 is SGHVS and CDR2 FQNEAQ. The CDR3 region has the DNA TGTGCCAGCAGCTTAAGGACAGGGGGGTACGAGCAGTACTTC. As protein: CASSLRTGGYEQYF. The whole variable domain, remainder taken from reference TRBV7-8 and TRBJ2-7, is GAGVSQSPRYKVAKRGQDVALRCDPISGHVSLFWYQQALGQGPEFLTYFQNEAQLDKSGLPSDRFFAERPEGSVSTLKIQRTQQEDSAVYLCASSLRTGGYEQYFGPGTRLTVT.

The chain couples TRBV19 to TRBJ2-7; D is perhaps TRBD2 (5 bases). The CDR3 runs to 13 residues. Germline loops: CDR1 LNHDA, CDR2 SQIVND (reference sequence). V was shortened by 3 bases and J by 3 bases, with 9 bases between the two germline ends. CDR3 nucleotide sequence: TGTGCCAGTAGTATCACACGGGACTACGAGCAGTACTTC. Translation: CASSITRDYEQYF. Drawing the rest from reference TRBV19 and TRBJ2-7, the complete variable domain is DGGITQSPKYLFRKEGQNVTLSCEQNLNHDAMYWYRQDPGQGLRLIYYSQIVNDFQKGDIAEGYSVSREKKESFPLTVTSAQKNPTAFYLCASSITRDYEQYFGPGTRLTVT.

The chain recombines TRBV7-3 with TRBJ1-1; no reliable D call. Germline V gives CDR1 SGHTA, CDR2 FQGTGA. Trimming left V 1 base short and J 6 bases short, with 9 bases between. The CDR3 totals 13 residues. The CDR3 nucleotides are TGTGCCAGCAGCTTAATTCGGGGTTCTGAAGCTTTCTTT. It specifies CASSLIRGSEAFF.

The CDR3 is CASSLIGGPEDTQYF. CDR3 in DNA: TGTGCCAGCAGTTTGATCGGGGGGCCAGAAGATACGCAGTATTTT. V is TRBV27 and J is TRBJ2-3; D perhaps matches TRBD2 (7 bases). The V gene's germline CDR1 is MNHEY and CDR2 SMNVEV (reference sequence). The CDR3 spans 15 residues. V was shortened by 3 bases and J by 5 bases, with 15 bases between the two germline ends.

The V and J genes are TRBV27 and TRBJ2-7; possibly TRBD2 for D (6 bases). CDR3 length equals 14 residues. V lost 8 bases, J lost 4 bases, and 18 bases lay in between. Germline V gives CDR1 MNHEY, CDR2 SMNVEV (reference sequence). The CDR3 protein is CASGVRREYYEQYF. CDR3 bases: TGTGCCAGCGGGGTTAGGAGGGAGTATTACGAGCAGTACTTC.

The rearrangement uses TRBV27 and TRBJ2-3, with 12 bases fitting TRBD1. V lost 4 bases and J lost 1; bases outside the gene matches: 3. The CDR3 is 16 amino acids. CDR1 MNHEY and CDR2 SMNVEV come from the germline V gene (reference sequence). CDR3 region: CASSSWDRGRTDTQYF. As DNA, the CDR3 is TGTGCCAGCAGTTCTTGGGACAGGGGGCGCACAGATACGCAGTATTTT.

The CDR3 spells CAWSRTAYNEQFF. CDR3 nucleotides: TGTGCCTGGAGCCGGACAGCGTACAATGAGCAGTTCTTC. This chain uses TRBV30 with TRBJ2-1; the D gene is possibly TRBD1 (6 bases). Per germline, CDR1 GTSNPN and CDR2 SVGIG (reference sequence). Deletions cut 3 bases from V and 4 bases from J, with 10 bases between. The CDR3 spans 13 residues.

The CDR3 loop reads CASAEQANEKLFF. In DNA form, the CDR3 reads TGCGCCAGCGCGGAACAGGCTAATGAAAAACTGTTTTTT. The chain employs TRBV5-1 and TRBJ1-4, with D tentatively TRBD1 (5 bases). The CDR3 covers 13 residues. V lost 7 bases and J 3 bases, leaving 10 bases between the germline ends. Germline V gene data show CDR1 as SGHRS and CDR2 as YFSETQ.

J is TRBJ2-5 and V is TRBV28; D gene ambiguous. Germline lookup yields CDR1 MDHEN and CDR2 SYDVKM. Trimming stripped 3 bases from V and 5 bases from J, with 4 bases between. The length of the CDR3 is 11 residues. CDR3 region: CASSFGETQYF. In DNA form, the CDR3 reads TGTGCCAGCAGTTTCGGGGAGACCCAGTACTTC.

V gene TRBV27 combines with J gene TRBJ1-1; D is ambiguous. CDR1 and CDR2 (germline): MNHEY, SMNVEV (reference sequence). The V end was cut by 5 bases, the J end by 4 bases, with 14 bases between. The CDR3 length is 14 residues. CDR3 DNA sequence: TGTGCCAGCAGTCATAATTTCGGGATCACTGAAGCTTTCTTT. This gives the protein CASSHNFGITEAFF.

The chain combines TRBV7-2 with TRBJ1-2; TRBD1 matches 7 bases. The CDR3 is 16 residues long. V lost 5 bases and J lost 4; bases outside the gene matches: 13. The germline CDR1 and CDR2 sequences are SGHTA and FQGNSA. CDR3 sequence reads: CASSPPGQAGGYGYTF. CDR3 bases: TGTGCCAGCAGCCCTCCAGGACAGGCTGGTGGCTATGGCTACACCTTC. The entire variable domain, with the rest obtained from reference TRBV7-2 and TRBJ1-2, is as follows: GAGVSQSPSNKVTEKGKDVELRCDPISGHTALYWYRQSLGQGLEFLIYFQGNSAPDKSGLPSDRFSAERTGGSVSTLTIQRTQQEDSAVYLCASSPPGQAGGYGYTFGSGTRLTVV.

The CDR3 sequence is CASSPTRDSYEQYF. CDR3 nucleotide sequence: TGTGCCAGCAGCCCTACTCGGGACTCCTACGAGCAGTACTTC. The chain couples TRBV7-3 to TRBJ2-7, with D maybe TRBD2 (5 bases). This CDR3 has 14 residues. V dropped 5 bases and J dropped 0 bases, with 11 bases sitting between them. Germline CDR1 reads SGHTA; CDR2 reads FQGTGA.

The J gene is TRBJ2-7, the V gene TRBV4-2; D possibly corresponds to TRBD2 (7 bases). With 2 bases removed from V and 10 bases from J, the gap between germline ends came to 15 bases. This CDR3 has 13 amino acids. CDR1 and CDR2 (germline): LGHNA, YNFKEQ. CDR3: CASSQTEGEGQYF. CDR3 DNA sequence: TGTGCCAGCAGCCAAACGGAGGGGGAGGGACAGTACTTC.

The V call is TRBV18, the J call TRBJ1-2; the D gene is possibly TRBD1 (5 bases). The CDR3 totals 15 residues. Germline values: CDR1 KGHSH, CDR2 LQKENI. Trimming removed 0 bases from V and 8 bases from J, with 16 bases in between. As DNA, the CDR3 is TGTGCCAGCTCACCACCGGGTAGGCAGGGTTACGGCTACACCTTC. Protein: CASSPPGRQGYGYTF.

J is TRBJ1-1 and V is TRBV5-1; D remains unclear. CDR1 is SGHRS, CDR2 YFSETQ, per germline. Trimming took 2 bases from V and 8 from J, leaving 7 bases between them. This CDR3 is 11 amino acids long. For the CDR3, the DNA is TGCGCCAGCAGCTTTGGAGGGGAAGCTTTCTTT. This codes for CASSFGGEAFF.

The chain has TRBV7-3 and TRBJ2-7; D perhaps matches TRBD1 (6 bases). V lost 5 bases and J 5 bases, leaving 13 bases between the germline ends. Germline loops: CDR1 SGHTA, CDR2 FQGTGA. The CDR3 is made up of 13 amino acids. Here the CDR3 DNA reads TGTGCCAGCAGCCTTACAGGGAAGGACGAGCAGTACTTC. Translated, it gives CASSLTGKDEQYF.

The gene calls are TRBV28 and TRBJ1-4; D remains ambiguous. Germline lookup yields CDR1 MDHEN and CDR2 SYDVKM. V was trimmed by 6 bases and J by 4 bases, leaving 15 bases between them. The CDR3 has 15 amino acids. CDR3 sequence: CASSPPGARNEKLFF. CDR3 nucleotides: TGTGCCAGCAGCCCGCCCGGTGCCCGTAATGAAAAACTGTTTTTT. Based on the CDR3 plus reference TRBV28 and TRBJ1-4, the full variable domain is DVKVTQSSRYLVKRTGEKVFLECVQDMDHENMFWYRQDPGLGLRLIYFSYDVKMKEKGDIPEGYSVSREKKERFSLILESASTNQTSMYLCASSPPGARNEKLFFGSGTQLSVL.

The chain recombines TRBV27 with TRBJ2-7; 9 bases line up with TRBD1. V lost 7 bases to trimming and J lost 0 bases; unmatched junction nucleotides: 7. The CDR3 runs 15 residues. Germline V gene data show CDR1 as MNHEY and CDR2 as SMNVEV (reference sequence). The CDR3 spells CASNPTGQGSYEQYF. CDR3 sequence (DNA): TGTGCCAGCAATCCAACGGGACAGGGCTCCTACGAGCAGTACTTC.

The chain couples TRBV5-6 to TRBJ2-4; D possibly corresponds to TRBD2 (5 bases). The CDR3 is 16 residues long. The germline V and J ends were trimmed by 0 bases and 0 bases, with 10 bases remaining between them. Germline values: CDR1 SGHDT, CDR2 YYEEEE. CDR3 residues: CASSLEGAGAKNIQYF. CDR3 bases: TGTGCCAGCAGCTTGGAGGGTGCGGGAGCCAAAAACATTCAGTACTTC.